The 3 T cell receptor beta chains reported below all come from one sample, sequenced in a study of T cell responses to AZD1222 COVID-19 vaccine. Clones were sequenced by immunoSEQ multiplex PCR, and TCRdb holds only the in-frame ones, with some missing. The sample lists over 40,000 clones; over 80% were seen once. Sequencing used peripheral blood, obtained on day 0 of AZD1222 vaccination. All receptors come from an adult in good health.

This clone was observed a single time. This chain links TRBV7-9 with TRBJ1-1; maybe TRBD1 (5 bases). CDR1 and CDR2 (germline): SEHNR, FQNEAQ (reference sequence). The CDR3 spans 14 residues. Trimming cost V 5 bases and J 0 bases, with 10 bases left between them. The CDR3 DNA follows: TGTGCCAGCAGCGGGGGTGTAATGAACACTGAAGCTTTCTTT. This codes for CASSGGVMNTEAFF.

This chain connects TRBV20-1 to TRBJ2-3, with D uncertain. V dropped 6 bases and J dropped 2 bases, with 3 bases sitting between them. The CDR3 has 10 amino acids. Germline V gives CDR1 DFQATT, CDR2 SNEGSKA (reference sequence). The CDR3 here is CSAVTDTQYF. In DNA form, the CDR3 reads TGCAGTGCGGTCACAGATACGCAGTATTTT.

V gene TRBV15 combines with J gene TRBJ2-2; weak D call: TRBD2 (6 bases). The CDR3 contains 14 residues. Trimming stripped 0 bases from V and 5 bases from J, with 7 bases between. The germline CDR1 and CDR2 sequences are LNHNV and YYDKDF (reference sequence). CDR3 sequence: CATSRDGGTGELFF. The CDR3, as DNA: TGTGCCACCAGCAGAGATGGGGGGACCGGGGAGCTGTTTTTT. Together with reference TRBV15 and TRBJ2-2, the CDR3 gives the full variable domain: DAMVIQNPRYQVTQFGKPVTLSCSQTLNHNVMYWYQQKSSQAPKLLFHYYDKDFNNEADTPDNFQSRRPNTSFCFLDIRSPGLGDTAMYLCATSRDGGTGELFFGEGSRLTVL.